This TCR beta chain was captured by sequencing in a study of shared clonotypes between healthy human individuals. Study-wide background: The study used three CD4 naive, three CD4 memory, two CD8 naive and one CD8 memory plate per donor.

Study observations and caveats: Relative to memory subsets, naive subsets generally showed larger estimated richness.

In regard to this clone: Antigen: not known.

The table came from immunoSEQ multiplex PCR; TCRdb's copy has only in-frame clones and leaves some out. The sample lists approximately 530,000 clones; approximately 94% were seen once. The source is a woman aged 25-40 years in good health. Sequencing was carried out using naive CD4+ T cells sorted from blood. The subset: CD45RA+ positively selected.

The CDR3 reads CASSSTSGAKGGQFF. The DNA for the CDR3 is TGTGCCAGCAGCTCAACTAGCGGGGCGAAGGGGGGGCAGTTCTTC. V is TRBV5-4 and J is TRBJ2-1, with 10 nucleotides matching TRBD2. Germline trimming cut 3 bases from V and 12 bases from J; bases unmatched to any gene: 12. From germline, CDR1 is SGHNT and CDR2 YYREEE (reference sequence). The CDR3 has 15 residues.